Listed below are T cell receptor beta chains from one sample, sequenced in a study of blood T cell repertoires in COVID-19. Assay: immunoSEQ multiplex PCR; the TCRdb copy retains only in-frame clones and omits some. Seen here are about 200,000 clones, 70% to 90% observed once, and the top ten hold around 2.7%. Sequencing was done on a sample of peripheral blood. These receptors came from a man between 60 and 75 years old with acute or convalescent COVID-19. Each CDR3 is given with its conserved first and last residue. Each record gives: J gene, clone size, V gene, D gene, CDR3 protein, CDR3 DNA. D genes are given only for firm matches. Not all rows give a size; the values are once, few, many and, for expanded clones, a class.

J gene: TRBJ1-4
clone size: NA
V gene: TRBV6-5
D gene: TRBD1
CDR3 protein: CASSYGQGAVGEKLFF
CDR3 DNA: TGTGCCAGCAGTTACGGACAGGGGGCAGTCGGTGAAAAACTGTTTTTT

J gene: TRBJ1-2
clone size: NA
V gene: TRBV5-1
D gene: TRBD1
CDR3 protein: CASSLAPTGGRDGYTF
CDR3 DNA: TGCGCCAGCAGCTTGGCCCCGACAGGGGGTAGGGATGGCTACACCTTC

J gene: TRBJ1-6
clone size: NA
V gene: TRBV5-8
D gene: NA
CDR3 protein: CASSFNEGVNSPLHF
CDR3 DNA: TGTGCCAGCAGCTTCAATGAGGGGGTTAATTCACCCCTCCACTTT

J gene: TRBJ1-5
clone size: NA
V gene: TRBV7-9
D gene: NA
CDR3 protein: CASSPEGRGSNQPQHF
CDR3 DNA: TGTGCCAGCAGCCCCGAAGGACGGGGGAGCAATCAGCCCCAGCATTTT

J gene: TRBJ2-3
clone size: few
V gene: TRBV5-4
D gene: TRBD1
CDR3 protein: CASIPGQGRGTDTQYF
CDR3 DNA: TGTGCCAGCATCCCCGGACAGGGAAGGGGCACAGATACGCAGTATTTT

J gene: TRBJ2-1
clone size: NA
V gene: TRBV27
D gene: TRBD1
CDR3 protein: CASSPGTGGNEQFF
CDR3 DNA: TGTGCCAGCAGTCCGGGGACAGGGGGCAATGAGCAGTTCTTC

J gene: TRBJ2-7
clone size: NA
V gene: TRBV12-3/TRBV12-4
D gene: NA
CDR3 protein: CASSFVRHEQYF
CDR3 DNA: TGTGCCAGCAGTTTTGTGCGGCACGAGCAGTACTTC

J gene: TRBJ2-7
clone size: NA
V gene: TRBV27
D gene: TRBD2
CDR3 protein: CASSSARASGGYYEQYF
CDR3 DNA: TGTGCCAGCAGTTCAGCCCGGGCTAGCGGGGGGTACTACGAGCAGTACTTC

J gene: TRBJ1-1
clone size: NA
V gene: TRBV6-5
D gene: TRBD1
CDR3 protein: CASRDRQGAGAFF
CDR3 DNA: TGTGCCAGCAGGGACCGACAGGGGGCAGGAGCTTTCTTT

J gene: TRBJ1-2
clone size: NA
V gene: TRBV19
D gene: TRBD1
CDR3 protein: CASSPTRQGNYGYTF
CDR3 DNA: TGTGCCAGTAGCCCCACCAGACAGGGGAACTATGGCTACACCTTC

J gene: TRBJ2-5
clone size: once
V gene: TRBV7-9
D gene: NA
CDR3 protein: CASSSTQGFETQYF
CDR3 DNA: TGTGCCAGCAGCTCCACACAGGGATTCGAGACCCAGTACTTC

J gene: TRBJ2-5
clone size: NA
V gene: TRBV7-3
D gene: TRBD1
CDR3 protein: CASSLGQGGGQETQYF
CDR3 DNA: TGTGCCAGCAGCCTCGGACAGGGGGGAGGGCAAGAGACCCAGTACTTC

J gene: TRBJ2-7
clone size: NA
V gene: TRBV7-2
D gene: TRBD2
CDR3 protein: CASSQGGGGAREQYF
CDR3 DNA: TGTGCCAGCAGCCAGGGCGGCGGGGGGGCGCGGGAGCAGTACTTC

J gene: TRBJ2-3
clone size: NA
V gene: TRBV29-1
D gene: NA
CDR3 protein: CSVDLQGNTQYF
CDR3 DNA: TGCAGCGTTGACTTGCAGGGAAATACGCAGTATTTT

J gene: TRBJ1-6
clone size: NA
V gene: TRBV4-1
D gene: NA
CDR3 protein: CASSQVSWAARNSPLHF
CDR3 DNA: TGCGCCAGCAGCCAAGTAAGTTGGGCAGCCCGTAATTCACCCCTCCACTTT

J gene: TRBJ1-6
clone size: once
V gene: TRBV6-5
D gene: TRBD1
CDR3 protein: CASSIGGNHSPLHF
CDR3 DNA: TGTGCCAGCAGTATAGGGGGCAATCATTCACCCCTCCACTTT

J gene: TRBJ1-2
clone size: NA
V gene: TRBV27
D gene: NA
CDR3 protein: CASSPSIGGVMF
CDR3 DNA: TGTGCCAGCAGTCCATCAATCGGGGGGGTGATGTTC

J gene: TRBJ1-2
clone size: once
V gene: TRBV7-9
D gene: TRBD1
CDR3 protein: CASSSGTGASGYTF
CDR3 DNA: TGTGCCAGCAGCTCCGGGACAGGGGCGAGTGGCTACACCTTC

J gene: TRBJ2-3
clone size: NA
V gene: TRBV19
D gene: TRBD1
CDR3 protein: CASRKMDRIQDTQYF
CDR3 DNA: TGTGCCAGTAGGAAAATGGACAGGATACAAGATACGCAGTATTTT

J gene: TRBJ2-1
clone size: NA
V gene: TRBV21-1
D gene: NA
CDR3 protein: CASSKGTSGHNSYNEQFF
CDR3 DNA: TGTGCCAGCAGCAAAGGTACTAGCGGACATAACTCCTACAATGAGCAGTTCTTC

J gene: TRBJ1-1
clone size: NA
V gene: TRBV27
D gene: TRBD1
CDR3 protein: CASRPGQGANTEAFF
CDR3 DNA: TGTGCCAGCAGGCCGGGACAGGGGGCGAACACTGAAGCTTTCTTT

J gene: TRBJ1-5
clone size: once
V gene: TRBV19
D gene: NA
CDR3 protein: CASSIEGLSNQPQHF
CDR3 DNA: TGTGCCAGTAGTATAGAGGGACTGAGCAATCAGCCCCAGCATTTT

J gene: TRBJ2-7
clone size: NA
V gene: TRBV5-1
D gene: NA
CDR3 protein: CASSFTRQSEQYF
CDR3 DNA: TGCGCCAGCAGTTTTACCCGACAGTCCGAGCAGTACTTC

J gene: TRBJ1-4
clone size: NA
V gene: TRBV5-1
D gene: NA
CDR3 protein: CASSFRGFNEKLFF
CDR3 DNA: TGCGCCAGCAGCTTCAGGGGCTTTAATGAAAAACTGTTTTTT

J gene: TRBJ2-5
clone size: NA
V gene: TRBV5-1
D gene: NA
CDR3 protein: CASSLLDNQETQYF
CDR3 DNA: TGCGCCAGCAGCTTGTTGGACAACCAAGAGACCCAGTACTTC

J gene: TRBJ1-6
clone size: NA
V gene: TRBV5-1
D gene: TRBD1
CDR3 protein: CASSADRGLWSPLHF
CDR3 DNA: TGCGCCAGCAGCGCGGACAGGGGGCTGTGGTCACCCCTCCACTTT

J gene: TRBJ1-1
clone size: NA
V gene: TRBV2
D gene: TRBD1
CDR3 protein: CASSGDRGSTEAFF
CDR3 DNA: TGTGCCAGCAGCGGGGACAGGGGAAGCACTGAAGCTTTCTTT

J gene: TRBJ2-5
clone size: NA
V gene: TRBV24-1
D gene: NA
CDR3 protein: CATSDFGQGGQETQYF
CDR3 DNA: TGTGCCACCAGTGATTTTGGGCAGGGGGGCCAAGAGACCCAGTACTTC

J gene: TRBJ1-4
clone size: NA
V gene: TRBV2
D gene: TRBD1
CDR3 protein: CASSERARGAPNEKLFF
CDR3 DNA: TGTGCCAGCAGTGAACGGGCCAGGGGGGCCCCAAATGAAAAACTGTTTTTT

J gene: TRBJ2-7
clone size: NA
V gene: TRBV7-9
D gene: TRBD1
CDR3 protein: CASRPPGQGFDEQYF
CDR3 DNA: TGTGCCAGCAGACCTCCGGGACAGGGGTTTGACGAGCAGTACTTC

J gene: TRBJ1-1
clone size: NA
V gene: TRBV18
D gene: NA
CDR3 protein: CASSQRPTNTEAFF
CDR3 DNA: TGTGCCAGCTCACAGAGGCCGACGAACACTGAAGCTTTCTTT

J gene: TRBJ1-4
clone size: once
V gene: TRBV2
D gene: NA
CDR3 protein: CASRRSRRVATNEKLFF
CDR3 DNA: TGTGCCAGCAGGAGGAGTAGGAGGGTCGCAACTAATGAAAAACTGTTTTTT

J gene: TRBJ1-1
clone size: NA
V gene: TRBV28
D gene: TRBD1
CDR3 protein: CASGTGTGERNTEAFF
CDR3 DNA: TGTGCCAGCGGAACCGGAACAGGGGAGAGGAACACTGAAGCTTTCTTT

J gene: TRBJ2-1
clone size: few
V gene: TRBV9
D gene: TRBD2
CDR3 protein: CASSAPGGSSYNEQFF
CDR3 DNA: TGTGCCAGCAGCGCCCCGGGGGGGAGCTCCTACAATGAGCAGTTCTTC

J gene: TRBJ2-2
clone size: NA
V gene: TRBV6-6
D gene: TRBD1
CDR3 protein: CASNLPGTDNTGELFF
CDR3 DNA: TGTGCCAGCAACCTGCCCGGGACAGATAACACCGGGGAGCTGTTTTTT

J gene: TRBJ2-2
clone size: NA
V gene: TRBV9
D gene: NA
CDR3 protein: CASSPWAETNTGELFF
CDR3 DNA: TGTGCCAGCAGCCCCTGGGCCGAGACGAACACCGGGGAGCTGTTTTTT

J gene: TRBJ2-3
clone size: NA
V gene: TRBV7-9
D gene: TRBD1
CDR3 protein: CASRSARTGGTDTQYF
CDR3 DNA: TGTGCCAGCAGGTCCGCGCGGACAGGGGGCACAGATACGCAGTATTTT

J gene: TRBJ1-1
clone size: NA
V gene: TRBV4-3
D gene: TRBD1
CDR3 protein: CASSQEGQGATKAFF
CDR3 DNA: TGCGCCAGCAGCCAAGAAGGACAGGGGGCGACGAAAGCTTTCTTT

J gene: TRBJ2-2
clone size: few
V gene: TRBV7-8
D gene: NA
CDR3 protein: CASSGGRANTGELFF
CDR3 DNA: TGTGCCAGCAGCGGAGGACGGGCGAACACCGGGGAGCTGTTTTTT

J gene: TRBJ2-7
clone size: NA
V gene: TRBV5-4
D gene: NA
CDR3 protein: CASSLGGQGPYEQYF
CDR3 DNA: TGTGCCAGCAGCTTAGGGGGTCAGGGGCCCTACGAGCAGTACTTC

J gene: TRBJ1-2
clone size: medium-sized
V gene: TRBV7-3
D gene: TRBD1
CDR3 protein: CASSLGPRDSYGYTF
CDR3 DNA: TGTGCCAGCAGCTTAGGGCCCCGGGACAGCTATGGCTACACCTTC

J gene: TRBJ2-7
clone size: NA
V gene: TRBV14
D gene: NA
CDR3 protein: CASSQDRSGARQYF
CDR3 DNA: TGTGCCAGCAGCCAAGATCGGTCTGGGGCTCGGCAGTACTTC

J gene: TRBJ2-7
clone size: NA
V gene: TRBV5-1
D gene: NA
CDR3 protein: CASSSQTGSSYEQYF
CDR3 DNA: TGCGCCAGCAGCTCACAGACAGGAAGCTCCTACGAGCAGTACTTC

J gene: TRBJ2-5
clone size: once
V gene: TRBV19
D gene: TRBD1
CDR3 protein: CASSQPGQGQETQYF
CDR3 DNA: TGTGCCAGTAGCCAGCCGGGACAGGGTCAAGAGACCCAGTACTTC

J gene: TRBJ2-1
clone size: NA
V gene: TRBV7-3
D gene: NA
CDR3 protein: CASSLRGGAYNEQFF
CDR3 DNA: TGTGCCAGCAGCCTCAGAGGGGGGGCTTACAATGAGCAGTTCTTC

J gene: TRBJ2-5
clone size: NA
V gene: TRBV5-8
D gene: NA
CDR3 protein: CASSPGAGQRETQYF
CDR3 DNA: TGTGCCAGCAGTCCAGGGGCAGGGCAAAGGGAGACCCAGTACTTC

J gene: TRBJ2-2
clone size: NA
V gene: TRBV6-5
D gene: NA
CDR3 protein: CASRLLRASGELFF
CDR3 DNA: TGTGCCAGCAGATTACTCAGGGCCTCCGGGGAGCTGTTTTTT

J gene: TRBJ2-1
clone size: NA
V gene: TRBV14
D gene: TRBD1
CDR3 protein: CASSQGRLQGGPSYNEQFF
CDR3 DNA: TGTGCCAGCAGCCAAGGACGGCTACAGGGGGGTCCCTCCTACAATGAGCAGTTCTTC

J gene: TRBJ1-6
clone size: NA
V gene: TRBV7-3
D gene: NA
CDR3 protein: CASSLTGPNSPLHF
CDR3 DNA: TGTGCCAGCAGCTTAACGGGGCCTAATTCACCCCTCCACTTT

J gene: TRBJ1-1
clone size: few
V gene: TRBV29-1
D gene: TRBD1
CDR3 protein: CSVAPGGTEAFF
CDR3 DNA: TGCAGCGTTGCACCAGGGGGCACTGAAGCTTTCTTT

J gene: TRBJ1-1
clone size: NA
V gene: TRBV19
D gene: NA
CDR3 protein: CASRAFTEAFF
CDR3 DNA: TGTGCCAGTAGGGCCTTCACTGAAGCTTTCTTT

J gene: TRBJ1-1
clone size: NA
V gene: TRBV5-4
D gene: NA
CDR3 protein: CASSLATAEAFF
CDR3 DNA: TGTGCCAGCAGCTTGGCGACAGCAGAAGCTTTCTTT

J gene: TRBJ1-1
clone size: NA
V gene: TRBV18
D gene: NA
CDR3 protein: CASSPGRNTEAFF
CDR3 DNA: TGTGCCAGCTCACCAGGGAGGAACACTGAAGCTTTCTTT

J gene: TRBJ2-5
clone size: NA
V gene: TRBV5-4
D gene: NA
CDR3 protein: CASSLEVARGQETQYF
CDR3 DNA: TGTGCCAGCAGCTTAGAAGTAGCGCGGGGACAAGAGACCCAGTACTTC